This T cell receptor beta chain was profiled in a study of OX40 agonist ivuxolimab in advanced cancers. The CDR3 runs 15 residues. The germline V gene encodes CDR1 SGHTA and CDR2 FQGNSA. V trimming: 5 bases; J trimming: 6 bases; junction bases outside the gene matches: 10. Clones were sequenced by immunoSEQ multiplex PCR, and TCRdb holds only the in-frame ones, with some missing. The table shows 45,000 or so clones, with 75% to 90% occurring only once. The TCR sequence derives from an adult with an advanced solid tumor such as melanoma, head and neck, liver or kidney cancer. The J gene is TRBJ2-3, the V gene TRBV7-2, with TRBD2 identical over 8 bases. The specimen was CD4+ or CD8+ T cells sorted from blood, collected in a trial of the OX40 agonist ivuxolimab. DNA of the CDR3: TGTGCCAGCAGCCTCCAAGCGGGAGATTCTGATACGCAGTATTTT. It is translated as CASSLQAGDSDTQYF.